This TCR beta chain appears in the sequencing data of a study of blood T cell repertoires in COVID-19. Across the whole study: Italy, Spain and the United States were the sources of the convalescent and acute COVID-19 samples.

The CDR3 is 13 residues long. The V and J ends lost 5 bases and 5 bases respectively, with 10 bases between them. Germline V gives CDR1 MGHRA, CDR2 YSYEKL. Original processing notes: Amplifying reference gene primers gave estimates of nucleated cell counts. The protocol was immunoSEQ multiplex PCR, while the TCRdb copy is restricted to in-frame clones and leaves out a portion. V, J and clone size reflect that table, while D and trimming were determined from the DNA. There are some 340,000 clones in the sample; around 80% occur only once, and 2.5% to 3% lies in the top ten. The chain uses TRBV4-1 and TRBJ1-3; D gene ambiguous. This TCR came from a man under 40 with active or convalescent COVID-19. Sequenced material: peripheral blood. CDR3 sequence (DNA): TGCGCCAGCAGCGGGCCGATCCGAAACACCATATATTTT. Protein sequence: CASSGPIRNTIYF.